The 26 T cell receptor beta chains given below trace back to one sample, sequenced in a study of cytomegalovirus exposure and HLA in healthy donors. PCR involved 60 Vbeta and 13 Jbeta primers. Method: immunoSEQ multiplex PCR; TCRdb's copy keeps in-frame clones and lacks some. The sample carries some 150,000 clones, 80% to 90% recorded once. Sequenced sample: PBMCs. The receptors were gathered from a woman aged 50 to 60 in good health and CMV-seronegative.

The rearrangement uses TRBV11-2 and TRBJ2-7, with 10 positions matching TRBD2. CDR3 length: 16 residues. The germline V gene has CDR1 SGHAT and CDR2 FQNNGV. V lost 4 bases, J lost 2 bases, and 8 bases stayed unmatched. The CDR3 bases are TGTGCCAGCAGCTCCATCGGACTAGCGGTGACCTACGAGCAGTACTTC. Translation gives CASSSIGLAVTYEQYF.

V usage is TRBV19 and J usage is TRBJ2-3; D not resolved. The germline V and J ends were trimmed by 0 bases and 4 bases, with 2 bases remaining between them. This CDR3 region has 12 residues. From germline, CDR1 is LNHDA and CDR2 SQIVND (reference sequence). CDR3 coding DNA: TGTGCCAGTAGTATAGACGCAGATACGCAGTATTTT. Encoded protein: CASSIDADTQYF.

The chain recombines TRBV29-1 with TRBJ1-2, with 10 bases lining up with TRBD1. Germline V gene sequence: CDR1 SQVTM, CDR2 ANQGSEA. The CDR3 sequence is 14 residues long. V gave up 8 bases and J gave up 1 base; unmatched junction bases: 7. CDR3 coding DNA: TGCAGCCCCTGCCGGGACAGGGGTAACTATGGCTACACCTTC. It is translated as CSPCRDRGNYGYTF.

The chain has TRBV12-2 and TRBJ1-5. TRBV12-2 is recorded as a pseudogene. CDR3 length equals 17 residues. CDR3 DNA sequence: TGTGCAAGTCCCTTAGCCTCATGGGGGGAATCAAATCAGCCCCAGCATTTT. It codes for CASPLASWGESNQPQHF.

The rearrangement links TRBV7-2 to TRBJ2-3, with D maybe TRBD2 (5 bases). V was cut by 5 bases and J by 1 base, with 16 bases left in between. Germline V CDR1 and CDR2: SGHTA, FQGNSA. The CDR3 sequence is 16 residues long. This chain's CDR3 is CASSPSSPGGTDTQYF. Here the CDR3 DNA reads TGTGCCAGCAGCCCCAGTTCCCCCGGGGGCACAGATACGCAGTATTTT.

This clone was observed a few times. V gene TRBV7-9 combines with J gene TRBJ2-5, with D perhaps matching TRBD2 (5 bases). Per the germline V gene, CDR1 is SEHNR and CDR2 is FQNEAQ (reference sequence). Trimming left V 4 bases short and J 0 bases short, with 12 bases between. CDR3 size: 15 residues. CDR3 DNA: TGTGCCAGCAGCTCGCCCGGACTGAACCAAGAGACCCAGTACTTC. Its protein product is CASSSPGLNQETQYF. Supplemented by reference TRBV7-9 and TRBJ2-5, the full variable domain reads DTGVSQNPRHKITKRGQNVTFRCDPISEHNRLYWYRQTLGQGPEFLTYFQNEAQLEKSRLLSDRFSAERPKGSFSTLEIQRTEQGDSAMYLCASSSPGLNQETQYFGPGTRLLVL.

The chain combines TRBV10-3 with TRBJ2-7, with TRBD1 matching over 7 bases. This CDR3 has 16 residues. Losses at the gene ends were 0 bases for V and 12 bases for J; bases not matched to a gene: 17. Looked up from germline, CDR1 is ENHRY and CDR2 is SYGVKD. The CDR3 nucleotides are TGTGCCATCAGTGAGTCATTGGGGGACAGAGCCCAAAGGAGGTACTTC. Residues: CAISESLGDRAQRRYF.

The chain combines TRBV6-5 with TRBJ2-7; 9 bases match TRBD2. Trimming cost V 6 bases and J 0 bases; bases outside gene matches: 3. Looked up from germline, CDR1 is MNHEY and CDR2 is SVGAGI. The CDR3 spans 14 residues. CDR3 sequence (DNA): TGTGCCAGCAGGACTAGCGGAAACTCCTACGAGCAGTACTTC. This sequence encodes CASRTSGNSYEQYF.

The CDR3 region is CSVAVLAGGRLRGQYF. In DNA, the CDR3 is TGCAGCGTTGCAGTTCTAGCGGGAGGCCGTCTACGAGGGCAGTACTTC. The chain links TRBV29-1 to TRBJ2-5, with 11 positions matching TRBD2. CDR1 and CDR2 (germline): SQVTM, ANQGSEA. This CDR3 comprises 16 residues. J gave up 11 bases and V 4 bases, and 18 bases lay outside the gene matches.

This clone was detected only once. V gene TRBV28 combines with J gene TRBJ2-1; TRBD1 aligns across 8 bases. Per the germline V gene, CDR1 is MDHEN and CDR2 is SYDVKM. V dropped 5 bases and J dropped 2; count of bases not matched to a gene: 8. This CDR3 comprises 16 residues. CDR3 residues: CASSGPGQATYNEQFF. The DNA for the CDR3 is TGTGCCAGCAGTGGGCCGGGACAGGCTACCTACAATGAGCAGTTCTTC.

This chain connects TRBV5-6 to TRBJ1-3; the D is unclear. CDR3 size: 13 residues. V was clipped by 7 bases and J by 1 base, with 9 bases between them. Germline V gives CDR1 SGHDT, CDR2 YYEEEE. The CDR3 nucleotides are TGTGCCAGCGCTCGGAGGTCTGGAAACACCATATATTTT. Protein product: CASARRSGNTIYF.

The chain has TRBV6-1 and TRBJ2-7, with 8 nucleotides matching TRBD1. CDR1 and CDR2 from the germline V gene are MNHNS and SASEGT. V lost 3 bases and J lost 3; bases outside the gene matches: 4. This CDR3 contains 14 residues. The CDR3: CASSDWTGYYEQYF. The CDR3 coding sequence is TGTGCCAGCAGTGACTGGACAGGGTACTACGAGCAGTACTTC.

The chain uses TRBV6-5 and TRBJ2-2, with 8 bases lining up with TRBD2. V lost 7 bases and J lost 6; bases outside the gene matches: 10. Germline V CDR1 and CDR2: MNHEY, SVGAGI. The CDR3 has 15 residues. CDR3 in DNA: TGTGCCAGCATTCAAGGGGGAGCGGGAGCCGGGGAGCTGTTTTTT. It is translated as CASIQGGAGAGELFF.

J is TRBJ1-2 and V is TRBV19; TRBD1 matches 10 bases. CDR1 is LNHDA and CDR2 is SQIVND in the germline V gene (reference sequence). The CDR3 has 15 residues. V was clipped by 6 bases and J by 4 bases; unmatched bases: 8. Here the CDR3 reads CASRTDRGQGYGYTF. The DNA for the CDR3 is TGTGCCAGTAGAACTGACAGGGGGCAGGGCTATGGCTACACCTTC.

This chain's CDR3 is CASRGGGPIADTQYF. DNA for the CDR3: TGTGCCAGCCGTGGGGGGGGGCCTATCGCAGATACGCAGTATTTT. This chain uses TRBV6-1 with TRBJ2-3, with TRBD2 as a possible D gene (7 bases). V lost 8 bases, J lost 4 bases, and 19 bases lay in between. The CDR3 is 15 amino acids. Germline CDR1 is MNHNS and CDR2 is SASEGT.

This chain joins TRBV19 and TRBJ1-2; D might be TRBD1 (5 bases). V was cut by 6 bases and J by 5 bases, with 19 bases left in between. Per germline, CDR1 LNHDA and CDR2 SQIVND (reference sequence). The CDR3 is 15 amino acids. CDR3 residues: CASSPSSLGAYGYTF. The CDR3 DNA follows: TGTGCCAGTAGCCCAAGCTCCTTAGGGGCATATGGCTACACCTTC.

The J gene is TRBJ1-5, the V gene TRBV30; D remains unclear. CDR1 and CDR2 (germline): GTSNPN, SVGIG (reference sequence). This CDR3 region has 11 residues. V was shortened by 4 bases and J by 7 bases, with 8 bases between the two germline ends. Written as DNA, the CDR3 is TGTGCCTGGATTACGGGACAGCCCCAGCATTTT. Its protein product is CAWITGQPQHF. The variable domain in full, completed from reference TRBV30 and TRBJ1-5, reads SQTIHQWPATLVQPVGSPLSLECTVEGTSNPNLYWYRQAAGRGLQLLFYSVGIGQISSEVPQNLSASRPQDRQFILSSKKLLLSDSGFYLCAWITGQPQHFGDGTRLSIL.

This chain joins TRBV5-1 and TRBJ2-5, with D perhaps matching TRBD1 (6 bases). CDR3 length: 16 amino acids. Between the trimmed V and J ends, which lost 0 bases and 3 bases, there was a span of 15 bases. The germline gives CDR1 SGHRS, CDR2 YFSETQ. The CDR3 DNA reads as TGCGCCAGCAGCTTGGTTCTGGGTGGGGGCGAAGAGACCCAGTACTTC. Translated: CASSLVLGGGEETQYF.

The rearrangement uses TRBV19 and TRBJ2-4, with D hard to call. Germline V gene data show CDR1 as LNHDA and CDR2 as SQIVND (reference sequence). The CDR3 spans 12 residues. The V end was cut by 3 bases, the J end by 8 bases, with 8 bases between. The CDR3 sequence: CASSIGAHIQYF. The CDR3 DNA follows: TGTGCCAGTAGTATTGGAGCTCACATTCAGTACTTC.

The CDR3 reads CASSYGQDTATGELFF. The DNA for the CDR3 is TGTGCCAGCAGTTACGGCCAAGACACTGCCACCGGGGAGCTGTTTTTT. J is TRBJ2-2 and V is TRBV6-5; D gene uncertain. V was cut by 2 bases and J by 4 bases, with 14 bases left in between. CDR3 size: 16 residues. Germline lookup yields CDR1 MNHEY and CDR2 SVGAGI.

As concerns this clone: The junction and the germline gene differ at one end; a read error may be behind it. This chain connects TRBV7-3 to TRBJ2-1; TRBD2 agrees at 8 bases. Germline V gene sequence: CDR1 SGHTA, CDR2 FQGTGA. This CDR3 has 16 amino acids. CDR3 loop: CSSSLWGGGTTTEQFF. CDR3 bases: TGTTCCAGCAGCTTATGGGGCGGGGGGACGACAACTGAGCAGTTCTTC. Full variable domain (outside the CDR3, taken from reference TRBV7-3 and TRBJ2-1): GAGVSQTPSNKVTEKGKYVELRCDPISGHTALYWYRQSLGQGPEFLIYFQGTGAADDSGLPNDRFFAVRPEGSVSTLKIQRTERGDSAVYLCSSSLWGGGTTTEQFFGPGTRLTVL.

Concerning this clone: In the same sample, other DNA sequences code for this CDR3. CDR3 sequence reads: CATSSPLPDPGQGYYGYTF. The CDR3 bases are TGTGCCACCAGCAGTCCATTACCAGACCCGGGACAGGGGTATTATGGCTACACCTTC. V and J are TRBV15 and TRBJ1-2; 10 nucleotides line up with TRBD1. CDR1 and CDR2 from the germline V gene are LNHNV and YYDKDF (reference sequence). V shed 3 bases, J shed 5 bases, and the junction held 18 bases outside the gene matches. The CDR3 runs 19 residues.

In its sample, this clone was seen a few times. V gene TRBV18 combines with J gene TRBJ1-2; no clear D gene. The germline V and J ends were trimmed by 0 bases and 1 base, with 12 bases remaining between them. Per germline, CDR1 KGHSH and CDR2 LQKENI. This CDR3 has 16 residues. This CDR3 reads CASSPPPGDINYGYTF. The CDR3 DNA reads as TGTGCCAGCTCACCACCCCCAGGCGATATTAACTATGGCTACACCTTC.

The V gene is TRBV15, the J gene TRBJ2-1; D is possibly TRBD2 (6 bases). The germline CDR1 and CDR2 sequences are LNHNV and YYDKDF (reference sequence). The CDR3 is made up of 12 amino acids. Trimming pared 8 bases from V and 4 bases from J, leaving 9 bases between. CDR3 amino acids: CATQRAYNEQFF. The DNA for the CDR3 is TGTGCCACCCAGCGGGCGTACAATGAGCAGTTCTTC. Variable domain in full (rest from reference TRBV15 and TRBJ2-1): DAMVIQNPRYQVTQFGKPVTLSCSQTLNHNVMYWYQQKSSQAPKLLFHYYDKDFNNEADTPDNFQSRRPNTSFCFLDIRSPGLGDTAMYLCATQRAYNEQFFGPGTRLTVL.

The genes are TRBV6-6 and TRBJ2-7, with D possibly TRBD2 on 6 matching bases. There are 14 residues in the CDR3. The germline V and J ends were trimmed by 5 bases and 7 bases, with 18 bases remaining between them. Looked up from germline, CDR1 is MNHNY and CDR2 is SVGAGI (reference sequence). The CDR3 is CASSGGLGLSEQYF. Here the CDR3 DNA reads TGTGCCAGCAGTGGGGGACTGGGGCTTTCAGAGCAGTACTTC.

The chain employs TRBV19 and TRBJ2-7, with 7 bases lining up with TRBD2. This CDR3 is 15 amino acids long. J lost 5 bases, V lost 4 bases, and 11 bases had no gene match. The germline CDR1 and CDR2 sequences are LNHDA and SQIVND (reference sequence). CDR3: CASSTVPGRYNEQYF. The DNA for the CDR3 is TGTGCCAGTAGTACCGTCCCCGGGAGGTACAACGAGCAGTACTTC.